The T cell receptor (beta chain) under discussion was sequenced for a study of naive and memory T cell subsets. Study conclusions and caveats: TCR abundance followed a power law differing between naive and memory subsets.

As to this clonotype: Its antigen is unknown.

CD4+ T cell IFNgamma after overnight CMV lysate exposure gave donor CMV status. The ends were cut back, 5 bases at V and 6 bases at J, with 14 bases in the middle. The CDR3 sequence is 14 residues long. The germline V gene encodes CDR1 SGHTA and CDR2 FQGNSA. Both TRBC1 and TRBC2 were covered by a beta constant-region primer of two equimolar oligonucleotides. The ligated cDNA underwent four PCR rounds using SP2 and nested alpha and beta constant-region primers. TCRdb ran MiXCR on the UMI-ligation and nested PCR reads and lists one entry per CDR3 protein. This sample has 120,000 or so distinct CDR3 sequences, with roughly 36% found just once.

The sample consisted of central memory CD4+ T cells from blood. The clonotype was recovered from a human donor in good health. The chain employs TRBV7-2 and TRBJ1-5; D is possibly TRBD1 (5 bases). The CDR3 spells CASSRAAGSQPQHF. DNA of the CDR3: TGTGCCAGCAGCCGCGCGGCAGGGAGTCAGCCCCAGCATTTT.